The rows below give T cell receptor beta chains drawn from one sample of a study of T-cell memory formation after mild COVID-19. TCRdb redid the calling of the 5' RACE reads with MiXCR, one entry per CDR3 protein. The sample yields about 390,000 distinct CDR3 sequences, 16% seen once. The sequencing input was PBMCs or a T cell subset sorted from them (not recorded which). These receptor sequences come from a young man who had mild COVID-19 (a few samples of this study predate the infection). Cell type and time point are not known. CDR3s include the opening cysteine and the closing phenylalanine or tryptophan. D genes are given only for firm matches. Clone size is shown for a subset of rows, as once, few, many or a class of expanded clone.

DNA: TGCAGTGCTAGGCGAACTGGGGGTTCACCCCTCCACTTT; CDR3: CSARRTGGSPLHF; size: few; V: TRBV20-1; D: NA; J: TRBJ1-6
DNA: TGTGCCAGCAGCTACACGGACAGGCGCGAGCAGTACTTC; CDR3: CASSYTDRREQYF; size: NA; V: TRBV7-9; D: TRBD1; J: TRBJ2-7
DNA: TGTGCCAGCAGCTTTCGCGGGGGGGACTACAATGAGCAGTTCTTC; CDR3: CASSFRGGDYNEQFF; size: NA; V: TRBV13; D: TRBD2; J: TRBJ2-1
DNA: TGTGCCAGCAGCCCTGGGCAGGGAAGGTCCTACAATGAGCAGTTCTTC; CDR3: CASSPGQGRSYNEQFF; size: few; V: TRBV7-8; D: NA; J: TRBJ2-1
DNA: TGCAGTGCAAATCCGGGTCTCCAGGAGCGAAGGACTGAAGCTTTCTTT; CDR3: CSANPGLQERRTEAFF; size: few; V: TRBV20-1; D: NA; J: TRBJ1-1
DNA: TGTGCCAGCAGCCACACTAGCGGGGGGCCTGAAGAGACCCAGTACTTC; CDR3: CASSHTSGGPEETQYF; size: NA; V: TRBV7-9; D: TRBD2; J: TRBJ2-5
DNA: TGTGCCAGCAGCCACTCTGCCTACAATGAGCAGTTCTTC; CDR3: CASSHSAYNEQFF; size: few; V: TRBV11-2; D: NA; J: TRBJ2-1
DNA: TGCAGCGTGGCAGCAGGGGAGGGTCAGCCCCAGCATTTT; CDR3: CSVAAGEGQPQHF; size: NA; V: TRBV29-1; D: NA; J: TRBJ1-5
DNA: TGTGCCAGCAGCTTACCTATGCAGGGAGCAGGCTTC; CDR3: CASSLPMQGAGF; size: few; V: TRBV7-2; D: NA; J: TRBJ1-2
DNA: TGTGCTAGTGGTTTTGGGGGGGGGATCTACGAGCAGTACTTC; CDR3: CASGFGGGIYEQYF; size: NA; V: TRBV12-5; D: TRBD2; J: TRBJ2-7
DNA: TGTGCCAGCAGCTTAGCCAGCGGGGGGACCACCTACAATGAGCAGTTCTTC; CDR3: CASSLASGGTTYNEQFF; size: few; V: TRBV11-2; D: TRBD2; J: TRBJ2-1
DNA: TGTGCCAGCAGATCGACAGGGCGCTATGGCTACACCTTC; CDR3: CASRSTGRYGYTF; size: NA; V: TRBV12-3/TRBV12-4; D: TRBD1; J: TRBJ1-2
DNA: TGTGCCAGCAGCTCCCGGACAGGCGAACGGAATACGCAGTATTTT; CDR3: CASSSRTGERNTQYF; size: few; V: TRBV5-6; D: TRBD1; J: TRBJ2-3
DNA: TGCGCCAGCAGCTTGACTGGACAGCCTAATCAGCCCCAGCATTTT; CDR3: CASSLTGQPNQPQHF; size: NA; V: TRBV5-1; D: NA; J: TRBJ1-5
DNA: TGCGCCAGCAGCTTGGGAGACAGGGGTGGCGATGAGCAGTTCTTC; CDR3: CASSLGDRGGDEQFF; size: few; V: TRBV5-1; D: TRBD1; J: TRBJ2-1
DNA: TGCGCCAGCAGCACAAGCGGGGGGGCCTACGAGCAGTACTTC; CDR3: CASSTSGGAYEQYF; size: few; V: TRBV5-1; D: TRBD2; J: TRBJ2-7
DNA: TGCGCCAGCAGCTTATCCCACACAGGGGGTGCTAGCACAGATACGCAGTATTTT; CDR3: CASSLSHTGGASTDTQYF; size: NA; V: TRBV5-1; D: TRBD1; J: TRBJ2-3
DNA: TGTGCCAGCAGCTTTCTCTTTAACTATGGCTACACCTTC; CDR3: CASSFLFNYGYTF; size: few; V: TRBV7-9; D: NA; J: TRBJ1-2
DNA: TGCGCCAGCAGCGACGGTTATAACTATGGCTACACCTTC; CDR3: CASSDGYNYGYTF; size: NA; V: TRBV5-1; D: NA; J: TRBJ1-2
DNA: TGTGCCAGCAGCGTCTTCGACAGCAAAGAGACCCAGTACTTC; CDR3: CASSVFDSKETQYF; size: few; V: TRBV9; D: NA; J: TRBJ2-5
DNA: TGTGCCAGCAGTTACGCCTACAGGGCTAATCAGCCCCAGCATTTT; CDR3: CASSYAYRANQPQHF; size: few; V: TRBV6-6; D: NA; J: TRBJ1-5
DNA: TGTGCCAGCAGCTTTGTCCTGGGGGAGCAGTACTTC; CDR3: CASSFVLGEQYF; size: few; V: TRBV7-6; D: NA; J: TRBJ2-7
DNA: TGTGCCAGCAGCTTCGAGATGGGAGCCCAGCCCCAGCATTTT; CDR3: CASSFEMGAQPQHF; size: NA; V: TRBV7-6; D: NA; J: TRBJ1-5
DNA: TGTGCCAGTAGTATCCCGGGAGGCCCGGGCTATGGCTACACCTTC; CDR3: CASSIPGGPGYGYTF; size: once; V: TRBV19; D: NA; J: TRBJ1-2
DNA: TGCAGTGCTAGTGCCCATGCAACTAATGAAAAACTGTTTTTT; CDR3: CSASAHATNEKLFF; size: NA; V: TRBV20-1; D: NA; J: TRBJ1-4
DNA: TGTGCCAGCAGTCGCAGGATGGGGGGCCAAGAGACCCAGTACTTC; CDR3: CASSRRMGGQETQYF; size: NA; V: TRBV7-2; D: NA; J: TRBJ2-5
DNA: TGTGCCAGCAGTTTATGGGAACCTGAGACCCAGTACTTC; CDR3: CASSLWEPETQYF; size: few; V: TRBV12-3/TRBV12-4; D: NA; J: TRBJ2-5
DNA: TGTGCCAGCAGCTTTACTAGCAATTACCAAGAGACCCAGTACTTC; CDR3: CASSFTSNYQETQYF; size: few; V: TRBV5-4; D: NA; J: TRBJ2-5
DNA: TGTGCCAGCAGTGACGCCTTGGGACTAGCGGGGGGTCCGAACACCGGGGAGCTGTTTTTT; CDR3: CASSDALGLAGGPNTGELFF; size: few; V: TRBV6-5; D: TRBD2; J: TRBJ2-2
DNA: TGTGCCAGCAGTTCGAGTCGGGTACCTGAAAAACTGTTTTTT; CDR3: CASSSSRVPEKLFF; size: NA; V: TRBV28; D: NA; J: TRBJ1-4
DNA: TGTGCCAGCAGGTCCGGGACTAGCGGGGCCAATGAGCAGTTCTTC; CDR3: CASRSGTSGANEQFF; size: many; V: TRBV12-3/TRBV12-4; D: TRBD2; J: TRBJ2-1
DNA: TGTGCCAGCTCACCCCCAGGGGGCAAGAACAATGAGCAGTTCTTC; CDR3: CASSPPGGKNNEQFF; size: few; V: TRBV18; D: TRBD1; J: TRBJ2-1
DNA: TGTGCCAGCAGTTTAGCGCCAGGGGGCGACTATGGCTACACCTTC; CDR3: CASSLAPGGDYGYTF; size: NA; V: TRBV12-3/TRBV12-4; D: TRBD1; J: TRBJ1-2
DNA: TGCGCCAGCAGCTGGGGGACAGGAGGCTACGAGCAGTACTTC; CDR3: CASSWGTGGYEQYF; size: many; V: TRBV5-1; D: TRBD1; J: TRBJ2-7
DNA: TGTGCCAGCAGTTTGACAGGGGGCAGTCACTATGGCTACACCTTC; CDR3: CASSLTGGSHYGYTF; size: NA; V: TRBV27; D: TRBD1; J: TRBJ1-2
DNA: TGTGCCAGCAGCACCGGGACAGGGGTGATTGCCAATCAGCCCCAGCATTTT; CDR3: CASSTGTGVIANQPQHF; size: NA; V: TRBV7-3; D: TRBD1; J: TRBJ1-5
DNA: TGCGCCAGCACGGATCTGGGACAGGGGGCCCGGAATTCACCCCTCCACTTT; CDR3: CASTDLGQGARNSPLHF; size: few; V: TRBV5-1; D: TRBD1; J: TRBJ1-6
DNA: TGCGCCAGCAGCTTGGGGGCATCTGGAAACACCATATATTTT; CDR3: CASSLGASGNTIYF; size: few; V: TRBV5-1; D: NA; J: TRBJ1-3
DNA: TGTGCCAGCAGTGGCGGGGGGGCCGCTAGGAGGTCCGTGAAAGAGACCCAGTACTTC; CDR3: CASSGGGAARRSVKETQYF; size: NA; V: TRBV2; D: TRBD2; J: TRBJ2-5
DNA: TGCGCCAGCAGTAAACAGGGGGCTTACGAGCAGTACTTC; CDR3: CASSKQGAYEQYF; size: many; V: TRBV5-1; D: TRBD1; J: TRBJ2-7
DNA: TGTGCCAGCAGTGAAAATGGGGCCTCCACAGATACGCAGTATTTT; CDR3: CASSENGASTDTQYF; size: NA; V: TRBV6-1; D: NA; J: TRBJ2-3
DNA: TGTGCCAGCATTGAGGAGGTTTCCTATAATTCACCCCTCCACTTT; CDR3: CASIEEVSYNSPLHF; size: few; V: TRBV6-1; D: NA; J: TRBJ1-6
DNA: TGTGCCAGCAGCCCAATCCGGGGGGAACCTTACAATGAGCAGTTCTTC; CDR3: CASSPIRGEPYNEQFF; size: few; V: TRBV11-2; D: TRBD2; J: TRBJ2-1
DNA: TGCAGCGTTGAAGATCGTGGCAGGAGCACAGATACGCAGTATTTT; CDR3: CSVEDRGRSTDTQYF; size: many; V: TRBV29-1; D: NA; J: TRBJ2-3
DNA: TGTGCCAGCTCGACATCTAAAGGTAATGAGCAGTTCTTC; CDR3: CASSTSKGNEQFF; size: NA; V: TRBV18; D: NA; J: TRBJ2-1
DNA: TGCGCCAGCAGCCAAGCGGGACAGGTCTATGGCTACACCTTC; CDR3: CASSQAGQVYGYTF; size: NA; V: TRBV4-1; D: TRBD1; J: TRBJ1-2
DNA: TGTGCCAGCAGCGGCCGGGAGACAAAAGGGACCGAGCAGTACTTC; CDR3: CASSGRETKGTEQYF; size: few; V: TRBV9; D: NA; J: TRBJ2-7
DNA: TGCGCCAGCAGCCAAGACCCAGCGGGGGGCCAAGAGACCCAGTACTTC; CDR3: CASSQDPAGGQETQYF; size: NA; V: TRBV4-1; D: TRBD2; J: TRBJ2-5
DNA: TGTGCTAGTGATCAGGGGGGTATGAACACTGAAGCTTTCTTT; CDR3: CASDQGGMNTEAFF; size: NA; V: TRBV12-5; D: TRBD1; J: TRBJ1-1
DNA: TGTGCTAGTGGGCTCAGGGTTGGATTACAAGAGACCCAGTACTTC; CDR3: CASGLRVGLQETQYF; size: few; V: TRBV12-5; D: NA; J: TRBJ2-5
DNA: TGTGCCAGCAGCTTAGCGGGGGGAAGCTCTGGGGCCAACGTCCTGACTTTC; CDR3: CASSLAGGSSGANVLTF; size: many; V: TRBV7-3; D: TRBD2; J: TRBJ2-6
DNA: TGTGCCACCAGCAGGACCGGGGGGGCCGGGGAGCTGTTTTTT; CDR3: CATSRTGGAGELFF; size: NA; V: TRBV15; D: TRBD2; J: TRBJ2-2
DNA: TGTGCCAGTAGTATAGGGGAGGGACGTGAGCAGTTCTTC; CDR3: CASSIGEGREQFF; size: NA; V: TRBV19; D: TRBD2; J: TRBJ2-1
DNA: TGTGCCAGCACTGACACTGACCGTCGTCGCAATCAGCCCCAGCATTTT; CDR3: CASTDTDRRRNQPQHF; size: NA; V: TRBV6-1; D: NA; J: TRBJ1-5
DNA: TGTGCCAGCAGCGCCTCCTACGAGCAGTACTTC; CDR3: CASSASYEQYF; size: few; V: TRBV12-3/TRBV12-4; D: NA; J: TRBJ2-7
DNA: TGTGCCTGGAGTAGCAGGGGGAACCAGCCCCAGCATTTT; CDR3: CAWSSRGNQPQHF; size: few; V: TRBV30; D: TRBD1; J: TRBJ1-5
DNA: TGTGCCAGCAGCGTAGCTTCTAGCGGGGGGCTAAAGAACACCGGGGAGCTGTTTTTT; CDR3: CASSVASSGGLKNTGELFF; size: NA; V: TRBV9; D: TRBD2; J: TRBJ2-2